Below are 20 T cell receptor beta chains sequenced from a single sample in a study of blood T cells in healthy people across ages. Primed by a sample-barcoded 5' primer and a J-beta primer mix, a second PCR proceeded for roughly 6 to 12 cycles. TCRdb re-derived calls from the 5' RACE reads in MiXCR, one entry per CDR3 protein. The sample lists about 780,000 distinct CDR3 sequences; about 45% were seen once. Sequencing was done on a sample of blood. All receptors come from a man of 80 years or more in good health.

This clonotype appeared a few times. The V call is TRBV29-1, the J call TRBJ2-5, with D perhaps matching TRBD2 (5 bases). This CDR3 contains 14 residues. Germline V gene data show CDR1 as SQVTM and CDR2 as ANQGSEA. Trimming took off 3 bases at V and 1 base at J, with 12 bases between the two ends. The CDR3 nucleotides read TGCAGCGTTGATAGGCGGGTCGGCCAAGAGACCCAGTACTTC. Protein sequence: CSVDRRVGQETQYF.

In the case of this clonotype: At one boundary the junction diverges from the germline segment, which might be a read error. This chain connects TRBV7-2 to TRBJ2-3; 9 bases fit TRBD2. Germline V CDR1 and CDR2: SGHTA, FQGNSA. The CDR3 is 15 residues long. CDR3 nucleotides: TGTGCCAGAATCATAGCGGGAGAGGTCACAGATATGCAGTATTTT. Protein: CARIIAGEVTDMQYF.

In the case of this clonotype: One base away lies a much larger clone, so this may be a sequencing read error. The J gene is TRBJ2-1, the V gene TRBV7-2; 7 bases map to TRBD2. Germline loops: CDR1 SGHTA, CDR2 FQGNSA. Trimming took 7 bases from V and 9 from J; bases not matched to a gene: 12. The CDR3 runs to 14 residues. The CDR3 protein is CASNEAGRVSEQFF. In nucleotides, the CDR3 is TGTGCCAGCAACGAAGCGGGAAGAGTCAGTGAGCAGTTCTTC.

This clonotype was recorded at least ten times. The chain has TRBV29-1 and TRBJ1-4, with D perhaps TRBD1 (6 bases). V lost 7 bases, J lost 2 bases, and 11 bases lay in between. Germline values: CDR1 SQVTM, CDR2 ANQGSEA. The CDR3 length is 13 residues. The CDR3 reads CSASTGTNEKLFF. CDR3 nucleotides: TGCAGCGCCTCGACAGGCACTAATGAAAAACTGTTTTTT. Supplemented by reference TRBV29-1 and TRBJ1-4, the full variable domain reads SAVISQKPSRDICQRGTSLTIQCQVDSQVTMMFWYRQQPGQSLTLIATANQGSEATYESGFVIDKFPISRPNLTFSTLTVSNMSPEDSSIYLCSASTGTNEKLFFGSGTQLSVL.

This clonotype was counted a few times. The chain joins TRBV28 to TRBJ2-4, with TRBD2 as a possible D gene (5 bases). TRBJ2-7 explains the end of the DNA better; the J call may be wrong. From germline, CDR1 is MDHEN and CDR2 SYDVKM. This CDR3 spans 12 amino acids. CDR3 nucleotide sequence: TGTGCCAGCTTTGGCGGGCCATACGAGCAGTACTTC. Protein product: CASFGGPYEQYF.

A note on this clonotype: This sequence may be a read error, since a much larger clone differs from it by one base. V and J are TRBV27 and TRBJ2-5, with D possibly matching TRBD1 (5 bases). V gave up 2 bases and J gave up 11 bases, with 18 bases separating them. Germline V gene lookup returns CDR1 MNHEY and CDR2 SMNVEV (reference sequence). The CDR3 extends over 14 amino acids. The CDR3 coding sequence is TGTGCCAGCAGTTTAGCAGGGAAGAATAGTGAGCAGTACTTC. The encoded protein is CASSLAGKNSEQYF.

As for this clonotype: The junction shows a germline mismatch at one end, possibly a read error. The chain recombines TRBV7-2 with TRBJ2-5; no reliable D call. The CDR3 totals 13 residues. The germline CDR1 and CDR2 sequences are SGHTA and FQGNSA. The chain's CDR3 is CAGSQDQQETQYF. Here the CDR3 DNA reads TGTGCCGGCAGCCAGGACCAACAAGAGACCCAGTACTTC.

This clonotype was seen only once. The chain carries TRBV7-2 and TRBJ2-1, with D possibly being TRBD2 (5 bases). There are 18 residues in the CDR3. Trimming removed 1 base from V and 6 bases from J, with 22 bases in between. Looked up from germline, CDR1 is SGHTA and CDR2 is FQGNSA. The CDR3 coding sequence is TGTGCCAGCAGCTTAGATGGCAGCGGAAACAAGGGATTCAATGAGCAGTTCTTC. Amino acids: CASSLDGSGNKGFNEQFF.

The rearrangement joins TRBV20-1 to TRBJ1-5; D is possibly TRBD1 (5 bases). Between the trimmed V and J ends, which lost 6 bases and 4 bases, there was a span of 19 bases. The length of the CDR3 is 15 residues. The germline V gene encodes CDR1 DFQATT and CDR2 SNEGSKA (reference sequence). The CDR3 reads CSATRGHGKNQPQHF. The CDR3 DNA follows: TGCAGTGCGACTAGGGGCCATGGGAAGAATCAGCCCCAGCATTTT.

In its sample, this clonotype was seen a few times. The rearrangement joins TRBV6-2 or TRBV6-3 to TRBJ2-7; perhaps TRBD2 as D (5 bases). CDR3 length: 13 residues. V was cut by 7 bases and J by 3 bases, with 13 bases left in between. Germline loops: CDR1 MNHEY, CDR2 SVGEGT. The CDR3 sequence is CASTISGYYEQYF. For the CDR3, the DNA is TGTGCCAGCACGATTTCGGGGTACTACGAGCAGTACTTC.

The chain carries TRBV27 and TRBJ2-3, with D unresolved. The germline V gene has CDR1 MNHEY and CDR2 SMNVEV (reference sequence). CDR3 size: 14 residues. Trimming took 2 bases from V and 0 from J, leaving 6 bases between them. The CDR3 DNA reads TGTGCCAGCAGTTTAGTACAGAGCACAGATACGCAGTATTTT. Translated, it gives CASSLVQSTDTQYF.

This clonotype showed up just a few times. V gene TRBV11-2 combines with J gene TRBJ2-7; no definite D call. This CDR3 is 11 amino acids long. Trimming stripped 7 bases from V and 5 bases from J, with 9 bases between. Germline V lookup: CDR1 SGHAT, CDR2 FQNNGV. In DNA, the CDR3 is TGTGCCAGCACGAACTATAACGAGCAGTACTTC. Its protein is CASTNYNEQYF. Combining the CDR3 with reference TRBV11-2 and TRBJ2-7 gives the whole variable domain EAGVAQSPRYKIIEKRQSVAFWCNPISGHATLYWYQQILGQGPKLLIQFQNNGVVDDSQLPKDRFSAERLKGVDSTLKIQPAKLEDSAVYLCASTNYNEQYFGPGTRLTVT.

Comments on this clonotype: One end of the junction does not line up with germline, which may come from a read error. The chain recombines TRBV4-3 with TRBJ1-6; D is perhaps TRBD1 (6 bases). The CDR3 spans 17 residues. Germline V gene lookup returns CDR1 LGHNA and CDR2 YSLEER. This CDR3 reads CASSQVARQAEHSPPHF. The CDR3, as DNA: TGCGCCAGCAGCCAAGTCGCGAGACAGGCGGAACATTCACCCCCCCACTTT.

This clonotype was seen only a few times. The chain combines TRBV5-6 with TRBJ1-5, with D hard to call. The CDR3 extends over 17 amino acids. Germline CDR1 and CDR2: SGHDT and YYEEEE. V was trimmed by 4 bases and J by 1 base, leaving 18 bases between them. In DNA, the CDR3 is TGTGCCAGCAGCCGGACGGCCACCGATGGGAGCAATCAGCCCCAGCATTTT. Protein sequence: CASSRTATDGSNQPQHF.

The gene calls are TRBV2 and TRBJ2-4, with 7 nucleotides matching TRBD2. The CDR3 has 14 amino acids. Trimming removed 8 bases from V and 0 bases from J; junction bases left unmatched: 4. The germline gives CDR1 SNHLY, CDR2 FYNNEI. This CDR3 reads CASLGGLAKNIQYF. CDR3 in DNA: TGTGCCAGCCTCGGGGGGTTAGCCAAAAACATTCAGTACTTC. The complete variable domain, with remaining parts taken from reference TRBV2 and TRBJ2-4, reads EPEVTQTPSHQVTQMGQEVILRCVPISNHLYFYWYRQILGQKVEFLVSFYNNEISEKSEIFDDQFSVERPDGSNFTLKIRSTKLEDSAMYFCASLGGLAKNIQYFGAGTRLSVL.

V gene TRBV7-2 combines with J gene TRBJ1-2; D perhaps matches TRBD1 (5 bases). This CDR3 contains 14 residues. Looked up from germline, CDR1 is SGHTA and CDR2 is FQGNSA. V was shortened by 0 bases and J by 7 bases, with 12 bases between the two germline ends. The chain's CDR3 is CASSLASGASGYTF. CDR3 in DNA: TGTGCCAGCAGCTTAGCTTCCGGGGCGAGTGGCTACACCTTC.

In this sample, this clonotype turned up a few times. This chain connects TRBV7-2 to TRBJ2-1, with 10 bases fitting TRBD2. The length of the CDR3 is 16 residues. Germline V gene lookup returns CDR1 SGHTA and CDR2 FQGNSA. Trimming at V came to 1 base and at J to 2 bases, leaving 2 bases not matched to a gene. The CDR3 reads CASSLELAGTYNEQFF. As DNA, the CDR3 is TGTGCCAGCAGCTTAGAACTAGCGGGGACCTACAATGAGCAGTTCTTC. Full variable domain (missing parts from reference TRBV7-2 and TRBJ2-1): GAGVSQSPSNKVTEKGKDVELRCDPISGHTALYWYRQSLGQGLEFLIYFQGNSAPDKSGLPSDRFSAERTGGSVSTLTIQRTQQEDSAVYLCASSLELAGTYNEQFFGPGTRLTVL.

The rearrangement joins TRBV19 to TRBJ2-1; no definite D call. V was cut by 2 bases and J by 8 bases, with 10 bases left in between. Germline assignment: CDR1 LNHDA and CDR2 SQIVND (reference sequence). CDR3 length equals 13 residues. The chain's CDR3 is CASSISPAYEQFF. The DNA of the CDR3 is TGTGCCAGTAGTATAAGTCCAGCCTATGAGCAGTTCTTC.

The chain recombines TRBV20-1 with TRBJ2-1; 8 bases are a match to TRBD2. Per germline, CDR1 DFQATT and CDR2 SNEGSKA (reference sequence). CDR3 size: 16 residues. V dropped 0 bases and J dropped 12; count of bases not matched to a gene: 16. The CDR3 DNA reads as TGCAGTGCTAGAGATCCCCAATCACTAGCGGCGGGGGGGCAGTTCTTC. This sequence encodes CSARDPQSLAAGGQFF.

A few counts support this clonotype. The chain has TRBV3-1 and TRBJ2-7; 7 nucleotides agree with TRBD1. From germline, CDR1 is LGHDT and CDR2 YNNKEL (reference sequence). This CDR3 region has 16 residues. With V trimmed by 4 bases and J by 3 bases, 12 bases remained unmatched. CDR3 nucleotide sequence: TGTGCCAGCAGCCTGGGGTACAGGGACAGAAACTACGAGCAGTACTTC. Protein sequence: CASSLGYRDRNYEQYF.